This T cell receptor beta chain was recovered during a study of blood T cells in healthy people across ages. There are 16 residues in the CDR3. Germline V gene sequence: CDR1 SGHTA, CDR2 FQGNSA. The V end lost 1 base, the J end lost 5 bases, and 17 bases lay between the germline ends. Together with a sample-barcoded 5' primer, a J-beta primer mix was included in a second PCR lasting 7 to 11 cycles. TCRdb itself ran the 5' RACE reads through MiXCR, one entry per CDR3 protein. Found here are some 750,000 distinct CDR3 sequences, 20% to 25% of them singletons; the top ten hold 22%. The sequence derives from a man in his 70s in good health. This rearrangement joins TRBV7-2 to TRBJ1-2; maybe TRBD1 (5 bases). Material for sequencing was blood. CDR3 protein: CASSLVNMDKGYGYTF. The DNA for the CDR3 is TGTGCCAGCAGCTTAGTGAATATGGACAAGGGATATGGCTACACCTTC.